This T cell receptor beta chain was identified in a study of T cells expressing NK-cell markers. Study as a whole: Repertoire data for TCR beta were derived from sorted T cells (CD3+CD56+NKG2C+, CD3+CD56+NKG2C- and CD3+CD56-NKG2C+). The sequencing cohort of eight donors included seven HCMV-seropositive individuals and one seronegative individual.

The CDR3 has 13 amino acids. In germline, CDR1 is SGHRS, CDR2 YFSETQ. For TCR beta, cDNA was produced by 5'RACE template switching with UMIs. From the 5' RACE reads, TCRdb lists one entry per CDR3 protein and no DNA. Its listing shows a few hundred thousand distinct CDR3 sequences. The chain uses TRBV5-1 and TRBJ2-1; no DNA is available, so the TRBD2 call from TCRdb remains unchecked. Input material: blood T cells: a sorted CD56 or NKG2C T cell subset, CD4+ or CD8+ T cells, or bulk PBMC T cells (not recorded which). The sequence came from a man aged 18-30 years in good health. CDR3 in amino acids: CASSGQTNNEQFF.